The rows below give T cell receptor beta chains drawn from one sample of a study of a mutant IDH1 vaccine in newly diagnosed glioma. Libraries were prepared by immunoSEQ multiplex PCR; TCRdb keeps only in-frame clonotypes and omits some of them. The table lists 15,000 to 20,000 clones, just under 80% of them singletons. Sequencing was performed on PBMCs, taken from a glioma patient treated with radiotherapy, temozolomide or both. The receptors originated from a man aged 35-49 years with glioma. The CDR3 runs from the conserved cysteine through the conserved F or W.

V gene	J gene	CDR3 protein
TRBV5-1	TRBJ2-1	CASSFRVGAAYNEQFF
TRBV29-1	TRBJ1-5	CSVERGGRETNQPQHF
TRBV19	TRBJ2-7	CASQGGQGPYEQYF
TRBV6-1	TRBJ2-3	CASSMGLASTDTQYF
TRBV30	TRBJ2-5	CAWSRRSQETQYF
TRBV5-8	TRBJ2-7	CASSLEPSSYEQYF
TRBV11-3	TRBJ1-5	CASRPRAGSSNQPQHF
TRBV14	TRBJ2-3	CASSQDPHAGDRPDTQYF
TRBV14	TRBJ2-1	CASSQGFADSYNEQFF
TRBV2	TRBJ1-5	CASSETRSNQPQHF
TRBV6-1	TRBJ1-2	CASSFTPGQDGYTF
TRBV7-2	TRBJ2-5	CASSFTGGETQYF
TRBV6-1	TRBJ1-5	CASNTDSNQPQHF
TRBV10-2	TRBJ1-1	CASSESRTPNTEAFF
TRBV5-4	TRBJ2-2	CASSLISGAGELFF
TRBV6-6	TRBJ2-3	CASKPGLATSTDTQYF
TRBV5-6	TRBJ1-1	CATRNRAYTEAFF
TRBV5-1	TRBJ2-2	CASRWTSGSPNTGELFF
TRBV7-6	TRBJ2-1	CASSPRYRAGSYNEQFF
TRBV11-2	TRBJ1-2	CASRKAGTGDEGYTF
TRBV18	TRBJ2-1	CASSTSGASDEQFF
TRBV7-8	TRBJ2-2	CASSPSTGRNTGELFF
TRBV5-6	TRBJ2-1	CASSSLTTGPTFSYNEQFF
TRBV10-1	TRBJ1-2	CASSGGGNGYTF
TRBV7-9	TRBJ1-2	CASSSPPPAVGDGYTF
TRBV10-2	TRBJ1-5	CASSESGQAGFDQPQHF
TRBV2	TRBJ2-5	CAGGLTGQKETQYF
TRBV11-2	TRBJ2-1	CASSTTGTSGIAEQFF
TRBV7-2	TRBJ2-1	CASSDPAGTRRYNEQFF
TRBV4-1	TRBJ2-7	CASSQGGSGVHEQYF
TRBV29-1	TRBJ2-1	CSVRSGSSYNEQFF
TRBV11-3	TRBJ2-5	CASSGRTGFSETQYF
TRBV7-8	TRBJ2-2	CASRLLAGGDTGELFF
TRBV13	TRBJ2-3	CASSLKAGYTDTQYF
TRBV2	TRBJ2-7	CASSGEREKGAEQYF
TRBV7-9	TRBJ2-2	CASSPLAGGNTGELFF
TRBV6-5	TRBJ1-5	CASSPWGGNQPQHF
TRBV6-5	TRBJ1-2	CASAAGRGYGYTF
TRBV5-6	TRBJ1-2	CASSLRYYGYTF
TRBV14	TRBJ1-6	CASSRTGNPSPLHF
TRBV7-6	TRBJ2-1	CASSLLREDYNEQFF
TRBV7-2	TRBJ2-5	CASSQVMTQETQYF
TRBV5-4	TRBJ2-1	CASSFDGSYNEQFF
TRBV2	TRBJ1-1	CASSESGSRTEAFF
TRBV28	TRBJ2-1	CASSLGGSRDNEQFF
TRBV5-4	TRBJ2-3	CASSLVDRRVDTQYF
TRBV18	TRBJ2-7	CASSPFGLAEKAIEQYF